This passage covers 4 T cell receptor beta chains from one sample sequenced in a study of cytomegalovirus exposure and HLA in healthy donors (dated by TCRdb to about 2017). Library generation was performed with the immunoSEQ multiplex PCR assay. For the multiplex PCR, a mixture combining 60 forward primers for TCR Vbeta segments and 13 reverse primers for TCR Jbeta segments was used. The table comes from immuneACCESS by way of TCRdb, which keeps in-frame sequences with V and J called. Part of the clones is missing from these tables; in studies checked, under half for an unresolved V gene and the rest for unknown reasons. The sample has 120,000 to 150,000 clones on record, roughly 80% of them singletons. The biggest ten clones account for 2.5% to 3.5% of the sample. Input material: PBMCs. The receptors stem from a man aged 35-49 years in good health and CMV-seropositive.

This rearrangement joins TRBV18 to TRBJ2-3; TRBD2 agrees at 9 bases. The J segment lost 2 bases and the V segment lost 6 bases, leaving 15 bases of the junction unmatched. The CDR3 is 18 residues long. CDR1 and CDR2 from the germline V gene are KGHSH and LQKENI. CDR3 DNA: TGTGCCAGCTCCCGAGGACTAGCGCACGCCCGCCTCACAGATACGCAGTATTTT. As protein: CASSRGLAHARLTDTQYF.

The V and J genes are TRBV11-3 and TRBJ2-7; 7 positions agree with TRBD2. CDR3 size: 15 residues. The trim removed 7 bases at V and 3 bases at J, leaving 12 bases unmatched. CDR1 is SGHNT, CDR2 YENEEA, per germline. This chain's CDR3 is CASTRWGGVSYEQYF. The CDR3, as DNA: TGTGCCAGCACCAGGTGGGGGGGAGTAAGCTACGAGCAGTACTTC.

This chain's CDR3 is CASSDRDRRNEQFF. CDR3 coding DNA: TGTGCCAGCAGTGACCGGGATAGACGCAATGAGCAGTTCTTC. The rearrangement joins TRBV6-4 to TRBJ2-1, with a weak D call TRBD2 (5 bases). Germline CDR1 MRHNA, CDR2 SNTAGT. The V and J ends lost 2 bases and 6 bases respectively, with 11 bases between them. This CDR3 region has 14 residues.

The V and J genes are TRBV2 and TRBJ2-3; 7 nucleotides line up with TRBD2. The V and J ends lost 3 bases and 2 bases, in that order; junction bases with no gene match: 5. The CDR3 runs 15 residues. Germline V lookup: CDR1 SNHLY, CDR2 FYNNEI. The CDR3 DNA follows: TGTGCCAGCAGTGAGGCTAGCGGTCTCACAGATACGCAGTATTTT. Translated: CASSEASGLTDTQYF.